The present TCR beta chain was sequenced within a study of tumor-infiltrating lymphocytes in primary liver carcinoma. Whole-study context: Patients had primary liver carcinoma treated by surgical resection. Points from the study as a whole: Significantly larger top-250-clone fractions were found in tumors than in blood (p = 0.039).

Remarks on this clonotype: Its specificity is unknown.

The investigators made TCR beta cDNA from approximately 0.5 ug total RNA, using a constant-region primer. TCR beta libraries came from three nested multiplex PCR rounds using slightly modified ARM-PCR. With TRBV1-TRBV30 forward primers and a C-beta reverse primer, the first two PCR rounds were run for about 10 cycles each. From the multiplex PCR reads, TCRdb called clonotypes with MiXCR, one entry per CDR3 protein. The sample holds hundreds of thousands of distinct CDR3 sequences, 45% to 70% seen once. Unsorted whole blood supplied the RNA, and germline DNA was extracted too. Treatment-naive at the time, the patients had chronic HBV infection. The length of the CDR3 is 13 residues. Per the germline V gene, CDR1 is SEHNR and CDR2 is FQNEAQ (reference sequence). Trimming shortened V by 7 bases and J by 2 bases, and 12 bases separated the two germline ends.

This receptor was obtained from a woman in her 30s with primary liver carcinoma and hepatitis B virus infection. The specimen was peripheral blood. V usage is TRBV7-9 and J usage is TRBJ2-7, with D tentatively TRBD1 (6 bases). CDR3 DNA sequence: TGTGCCAGCATCCCCGGGACAACCTACGAGCAGTACTTC. It yields the protein CASIPGTTYEQYF.